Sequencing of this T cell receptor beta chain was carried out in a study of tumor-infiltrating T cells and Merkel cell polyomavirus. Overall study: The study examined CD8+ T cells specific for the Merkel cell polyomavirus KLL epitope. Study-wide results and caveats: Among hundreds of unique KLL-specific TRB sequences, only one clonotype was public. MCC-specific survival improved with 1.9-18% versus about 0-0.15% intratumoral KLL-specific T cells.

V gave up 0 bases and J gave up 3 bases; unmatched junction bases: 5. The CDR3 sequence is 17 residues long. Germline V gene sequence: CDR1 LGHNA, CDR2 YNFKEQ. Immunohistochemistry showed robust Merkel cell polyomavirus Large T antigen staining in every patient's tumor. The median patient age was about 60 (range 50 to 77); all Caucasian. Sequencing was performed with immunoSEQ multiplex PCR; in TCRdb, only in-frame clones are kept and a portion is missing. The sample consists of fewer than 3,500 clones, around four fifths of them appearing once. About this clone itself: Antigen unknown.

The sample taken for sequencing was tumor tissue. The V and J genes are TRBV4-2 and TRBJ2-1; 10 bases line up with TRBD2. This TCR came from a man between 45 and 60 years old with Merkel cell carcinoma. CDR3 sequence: CASSQDLAGAVYNEQFF. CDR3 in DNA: TGTGCCAGCAGCCAAGATCTAGCGGGGGCCGTCTACAATGAGCAGTTCTTC.